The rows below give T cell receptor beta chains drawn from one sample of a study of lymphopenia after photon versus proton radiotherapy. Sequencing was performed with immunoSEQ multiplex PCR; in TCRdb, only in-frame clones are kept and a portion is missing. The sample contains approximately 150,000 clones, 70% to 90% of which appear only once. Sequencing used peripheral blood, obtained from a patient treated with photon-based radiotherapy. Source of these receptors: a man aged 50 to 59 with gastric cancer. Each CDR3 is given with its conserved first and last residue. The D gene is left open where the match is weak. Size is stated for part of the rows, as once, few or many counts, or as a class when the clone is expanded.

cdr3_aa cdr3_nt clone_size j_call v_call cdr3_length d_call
CASSDALERDQPQHF TGTGCCAGCAGTGACGCCTTGGAGAGGGATCAGCCCCAGCATTTT once TRBJ1-5 TRBV6-1 15 -
CASSWTRGRGDQYF TGCGCCAGCAGCTGGACAAGGGGACGGGGGGACCAGTACTTC - TRBJ2-5 TRBV5-1 14 TRBD2
CASSSQGEGEKLFF TGTGCCAGCAGCTCACAGGGGGAGGGTGAAAAACTGTTTTTT once TRBJ1-4 TRBV11-2 14 TRBD1
CASSFGGSKQPQHF TGTGCCAGCAGCTTCGGGGGCTCCAAGCAGCCCCAGCATTTT many TRBJ1-5 TRBV7-9 14 -
CASSRDRVQPQHF TGTGCCAGCAGCCGGGACAGGGTTCAGCCCCAGCATTTT - TRBJ1-5 TRBV6-5 13 TRBD1
CASSFGVASGNTIYF TGTGCCAGCAGCTTCGGGGTTGCCTCTGGAAACACCATATATTTT - TRBJ1-3 TRBV11-3 15 -
CASRPKTTGYTF TGTGCCAGCAGACCTAAAACGACGGGCTACACCTTC - TRBJ1-2 TRBV6-6 12 -
CAAGGAKNIQYF TGTGCCGCCGGAGGAGCCAAAAACATTCAGTACTTC - TRBJ2-4 TRBV7-9 12 -
CASSLVIAGNEQFF TGTGCCAGCAGCTTAGTAATAGCCGGTAATGAGCAGTTCTTC - TRBJ2-1 TRBV11-2 14 -
CSASIKETQYF TGCAGTGCTTCTATTAAAGAGACCCAGTACTTC - TRBJ2-5 TRBV20-1 11 -
CASSVGGAGQPQHF TGTGCCAGCAGCGTAGGGGGGGCTGGGCAGCCCCAGCATTTT - TRBJ1-5 TRBV9 14 -
CASSEAEGAPSNEKLFF TGTGCCAGCAGTGAAGCCGAGGGGGCGCCTTCTAATGAAAAACTGTTTTTT - TRBJ1-4 TRBV2 17 TRBD1
CASSPRAGVGTGELFF TGTGCCAGCAGTCCCCGTGCAGGAGTGGGCACCGGGGAGCTGTTTTTT - TRBJ2-2 TRBV7-9 16 -
CSAEAENYGYTF TGCAGCGCTGAGGCAGAGAACTATGGCTACACCTTC once TRBJ1-2 TRBV29-1 12 -
CASSESVGGPRF TGCGCCAGCAGTGAGTCCGTAGGCGGACCCCGCTTC few TRBJ2-7 TRBV10-1 12 -
CASNPYGQTYEQYF TGTGCCAGCAATCCCTATGGGCAAACCTACGAGCAGTACTTC - TRBJ2-7 TRBV7-2 14 -
CASSLTQGRGTEAFF TGTGCCAGCAGCTTAACTCAGGGTCGGGGCACTGAAGCTTTCTTT - TRBJ1-1 TRBV7-9 15 -